These T cell receptor beta chains were read from a single sample in a study of blood T cell repertoires in COVID-19. Sequenced by immunoSEQ multiplex PCR; TCRdb stores in-frame clones only, minus some. The sample records more than 95,000 clones, roughly 87% being singletons. The source material was peripheral blood. These receptors were collected from a woman of 80 years or more in a cohort sampled during active COVID-19. Both conserved end residues are part of each CDR3. The D gene is left open where the match is weak. Clone size is not always given. Where it is, it says once, few, many or a class for expanded clones.

CDR3nt	CDR3aa	d_gene	abundance	v_gene	j_gene
TGTGCCAGCACCCTGACTGGAAACTACGAGCAGTACTTC	CASTLTGNYEQYF	-	few	TRBV28	TRBJ2-7
TGTGCCAGCAGTAACTACAGGGCCGGGGAGCTGTTTTTT	CASSNYRAGELFF	-	-	TRBV6-5	TRBJ2-2
TGTGCCAGTAGTATGGGCCCACGCGGGAGGCCATACTACAATGAGCAGTTCTTC	CASSMGPRGRPYYNEQFF	TRBD2	-	TRBV19	TRBJ2-1
TGTGCCAGCAGTGAGTTAGGGACTGGGCGCCCCTACGAGCAGTACTTC	CASSELGTGRPYEQYF	-	-	TRBV6-1	TRBJ2-7
TGCAGTGCGAATAACGGGGTGACCCAGTACTTC	CSANNGVTQYF	-	-	TRBV20-1	TRBJ2-5
TGTGCCAGCAGGGCTGGACAGGGCATCGACGAGCAGTACTTC	CASRAGQGIDEQYF	TRBD1	-	TRBV2	TRBJ2-7
TGTGCCAGCAGCTTGGACCCCTCCAGAAACGAGCAGTACTTC	CASSLDPSRNEQYF	-	-	TRBV5-8	TRBJ2-7
TGTGCTAGTGGTTTGGTACGTATCCGGAGGGACAGGGGGGACTATGGCTACACCTTC	CASGLVRIRRDRGDYGYTF	TRBD1	-	TRBV12-5	TRBJ1-2
TGTGCCAGCAGCTCGGGTGAGACCCAGTACTTC	CASSSGETQYF	-	once	TRBV5-4	TRBJ2-5
TGCGCCAGCAGCTACTACAGGGGGACTTACACAGATACGCAGTATTTT	CASSYYRGTYTDTQYF	TRBD1	-	TRBV5-1	TRBJ2-3
TGTGCCAGCAGCCCCTGGGACAGCACCTACAATGAGCAGTTCTTC	CASSPWDSTYNEQFF	TRBD1	-	TRBV14	TRBJ2-1
TGTGCCAGCAGTGAGCGGCCACAGGGGATAGAGACCCAGTACTTC	CASSERPQGIETQYF	TRBD1	-	TRBV6-1	TRBJ2-5
TGTGCCAGCAGCGCCCAGGGGGGTTCCTACGAGCAGTACTTC	CASSAQGGSYEQYF	-	-	TRBV2	TRBJ2-7
TGTGCCAGCAGCCAAGACGCTAGCGGGAGAAACATTCAGTACTTC	CASSQDASGRNIQYF	TRBD2	-	TRBV3-1/TRBV3-2	TRBJ2-4
TGTGCCAGCTCCCGACAGGACAAGAACACTGAAGCTTTCTTT	CASSRQDKNTEAFF	-	-	TRBV18	TRBJ1-1
TGTGCCACCAGCCGATGGAAGGGACAGGGCGATGGCTACACCTTC	CATSRWKGQGDGYTF	TRBD1	-	TRBV15	TRBJ1-2
TGTGCCAGCAGTGAACAGGGTGTTAGTTCACCCCTCCACTTT	CASSEQGVSSPLHF	-	-	TRBV25-1	TRBJ1-6
TGTGCCAGTGGCTTAGACAGGGTGGACACTGAAGCTTTCTTT	CASGLDRVDTEAFF	TRBD1	-	TRBV19	TRBJ1-1
TGTGCCAGCAGCCAGCCTCCAGGGGGCAATGAGCAGTTCTTC	CASSQPPGGNEQFF	TRBD1	-	TRBV3-1/TRBV3-2	TRBJ2-1
TGCAGCGTTGCCTTACCGGGAAATAATCAGCCCCAGCATTTT	CSVALPGNNQPQHF	-	-	TRBV29-1	TRBJ1-5
TGTGCCTGGCGCCAGAGTGGAGACACCATATATTTT	CAWRQSGDTIYF	-	-	TRBV30	TRBJ1-3
TGTGCCACCAGTGATGTTGGAGGGACCACCTACGAGCAGTACTTC	CATSDVGGTTYEQYF	-	-	TRBV24-1	TRBJ2-7
TGTGCCAGCAGCTTAGATAGTAATCCCCTCCACTTT	CASSLDSNPLHF	-	-	TRBV7-9	TRBJ1-6
TGTGCCATCAGTGACGGGCAGGGAAGAGACAATGAGCAGTTCTTC	CAISDGQGRDNEQFF	-	-	TRBV10-3	TRBJ2-1
TGCGCCAGCAGTGAGGGCGGGAGCTCCTACGAGCAGTACTTC	CASSEGGSSYEQYF	TRBD2	-	TRBV5-1	TRBJ2-7
TGTGCCAGCTCAACCGGGACTAGCGGATCCTACGAGCAGTACTTC	CASSTGTSGSYEQYF	TRBD2	-	TRBV18	TRBJ2-7
TGTGCCAGCAGCGTAGCTAGTGTGAGAGCTAACTATGGCTACACCTTC	CASSVASVRANYGYTF	-	-	TRBV9	TRBJ1-2
TGTGCCAGCAGCTTAGTCGCCGGGGAGCTGTTTTTT	CASSLVAGELFF	-	-	TRBV11-2	TRBJ2-2
TGCAGCCTCGGTACAGATACGCAGTATTTT	CSLGTDTQYF	-	-	TRBV20-1	TRBJ2-3
TGTGCTAGCAGCTTAACATTGGGAGACGAGCAGTACTTC	CASSLTLGDEQYF	-	-	TRBV7-7	TRBJ2-7
TGTGCCAGCTCACCCGGACAGGGGTCCTACAATGAGCAGTTCTTC	CASSPGQGSYNEQFF	TRBD1	few	TRBV18	TRBJ2-1